This T cell receptor (beta chain) was retrieved from a study of regulatory T cells in long-lasting Graves disease. General study points: Results may be inaccurate due to the small sample size.

V dropped 0 bases and J dropped 6 bases, with 9 bases sitting between them. Germline CDR1 reads MNHNS; CDR2 reads SASEGT. The CDR3 contains 15 residues. CDR3 regions were amplified by Arm-PCR using iRepertoire HTBI primers to build TCR beta libraries. TCRdb re-called the multiplex PCR reads through MiXCR, storing one row per CDR3 protein. The table includes about 420,000 distinct CDR3 sequences, around 22% detected once. This clonotype was seen at least ten times. Its antigen is as yet unknown. The time point: persistent/refractory GD, antithyroid drugs over 5 years with positive TRAb. Extracted PBMC RNA gave rise to the TCR library.

The chain employs TRBV6-1 and TRBJ1-6; no firm D call. The clonotype comes from a female donor with Graves disease. This specimen was peripheral blood mononuclear cells (PBMCs), taken when the disease was refractory, from a patient treated with antithyroid drugs. CDR3 in DNA: TGTGCCAGCAGTGAAGCGCTGCCACCTAATTCACCCCTCCACTTT. Translation gives CASSEALPPNSPLHF.